The clone carrying this T cell receptor (beta chain) was found once. These data come from a study of blood T cell repertoires in COVID-19. Looking at the study overall: Both acute and convalescent COVID-19 samples were obtained from the United States, Italy and Spain. Nucleic acid was either cDNA or gDNA, and it came from T cells, B-cell-depleted T cells, or PBMCs.

In the original analysis: Amplification of reference gene primers was used by the study to estimate nucleated cell counts. This table comes from immunoSEQ multiplex PCR, and its TCRdb copy is limited to in-frame clones, with some not included. The V and J calls and the clone size are those of that table, but D and trimming were determined from the DNA. The table records some 85,000 clones, around three quarters of them present only once. The CDR3 has 16 amino acids. Germline V gene lookup returns CDR1 ENHRY and CDR2 SYGVKD. The V segment lost 2 bases and the J segment 1 base; nucleotides outside the gene matches: 4.

V is TRBV10-3 and J is TRBJ2-4, with 8 bases fitting TRBD2. The TCR originated in a woman aged 80 or older with acute or convalescent COVID-19. Sequencing was carried out using peripheral blood. In DNA form, the CDR3 reads TGTGCCATCAGTGAGAGCGGGGGCGATGCCAAAAACATTCAGTACTTC. Amino acid sequence: CAISESGGDAKNIQYF.